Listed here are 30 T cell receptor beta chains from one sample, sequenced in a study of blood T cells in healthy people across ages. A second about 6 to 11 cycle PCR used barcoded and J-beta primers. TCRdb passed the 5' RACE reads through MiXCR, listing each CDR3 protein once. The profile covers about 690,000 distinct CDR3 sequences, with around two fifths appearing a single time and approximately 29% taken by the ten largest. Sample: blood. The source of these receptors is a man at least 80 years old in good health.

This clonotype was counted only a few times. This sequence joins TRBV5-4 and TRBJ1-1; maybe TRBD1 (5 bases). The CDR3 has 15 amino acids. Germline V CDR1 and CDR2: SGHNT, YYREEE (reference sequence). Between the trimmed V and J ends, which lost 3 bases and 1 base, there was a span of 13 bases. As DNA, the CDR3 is TGTGCCAGCAGCTCCCGACAGCCCTCGAACACTGAAGCTTTCTTT. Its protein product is CASSSRQPSNTEAFF.

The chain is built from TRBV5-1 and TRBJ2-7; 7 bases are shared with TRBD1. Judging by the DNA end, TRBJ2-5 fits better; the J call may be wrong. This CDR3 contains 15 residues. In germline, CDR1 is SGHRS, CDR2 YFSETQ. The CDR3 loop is CASSVRPQGGETQYF. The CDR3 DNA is TGCGCCAGCAGCGTAAGGCCCCAAGGGGGCGAGACCCAGTACTTC.

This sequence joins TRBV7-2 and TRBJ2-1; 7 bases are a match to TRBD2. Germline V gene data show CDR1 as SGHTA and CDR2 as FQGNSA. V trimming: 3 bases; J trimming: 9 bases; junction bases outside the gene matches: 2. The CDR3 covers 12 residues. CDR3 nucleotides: TGTGCCAGCAGCTTTATAGCGGGTGAGCAGTTCTTC. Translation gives CASSFIAGEQFF.

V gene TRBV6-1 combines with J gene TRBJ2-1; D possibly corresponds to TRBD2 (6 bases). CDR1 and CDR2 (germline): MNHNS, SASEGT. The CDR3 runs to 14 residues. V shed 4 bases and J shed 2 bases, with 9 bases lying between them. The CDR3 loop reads CASSGLEPYNEQFF. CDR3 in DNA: TGTGCCAGCAGTGGACTAGAACCCTACAATGAGCAGTTCTTC.

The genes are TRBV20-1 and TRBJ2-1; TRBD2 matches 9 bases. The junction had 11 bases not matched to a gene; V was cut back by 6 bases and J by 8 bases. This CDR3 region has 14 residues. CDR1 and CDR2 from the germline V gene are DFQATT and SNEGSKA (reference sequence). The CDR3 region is CSAKTGTSSHEQFF. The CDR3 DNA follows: TGCAGTGCCAAAACCGGGACTAGCTCTCATGAGCAGTTCTTC.

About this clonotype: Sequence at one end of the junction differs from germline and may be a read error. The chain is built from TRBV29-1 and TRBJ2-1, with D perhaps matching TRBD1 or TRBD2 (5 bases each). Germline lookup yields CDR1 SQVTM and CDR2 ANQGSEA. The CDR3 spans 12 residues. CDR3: CSVEYEGRERFF. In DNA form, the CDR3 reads TGCAGCGTTGAATATGAGGGGCGCGAGCGGTTCTTC.

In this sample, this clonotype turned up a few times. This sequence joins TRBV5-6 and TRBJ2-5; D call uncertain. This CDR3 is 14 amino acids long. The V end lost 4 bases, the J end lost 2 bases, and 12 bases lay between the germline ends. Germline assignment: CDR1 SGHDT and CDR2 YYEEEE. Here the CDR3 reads CASSPTALQETQYF. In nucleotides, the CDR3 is TGTGCCAGCAGCCCGACTGCCCTGCAAGAGACCCAGTACTTC.

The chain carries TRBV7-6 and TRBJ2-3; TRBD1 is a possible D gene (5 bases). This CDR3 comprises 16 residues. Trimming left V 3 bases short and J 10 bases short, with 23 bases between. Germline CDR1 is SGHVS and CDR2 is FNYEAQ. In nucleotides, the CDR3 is TGTGCCAGCAGCTTTCCCAGGAACACCGCCACAGGTGCGCAGTATTTT. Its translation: CASSFPRNTATGAQYF. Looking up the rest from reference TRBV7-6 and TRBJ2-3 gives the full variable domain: GAGVSQSPRYKVTKRGQDVALRCDPISGHVSLYWYRQALGQGPEFLTYFNYEAQQDKSGLPNDRFSAERPEGSISTLTIQRTEQRDSAMYRCASSFPRNTATGAQYFGPGTRLTVL.

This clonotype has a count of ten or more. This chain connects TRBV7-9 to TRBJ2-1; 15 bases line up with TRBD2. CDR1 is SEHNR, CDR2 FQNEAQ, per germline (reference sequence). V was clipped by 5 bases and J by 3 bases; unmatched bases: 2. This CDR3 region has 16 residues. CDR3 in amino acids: CASSRTSGGVYNEQFF. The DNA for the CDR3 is TGTGCCAGCAGCCGGACTAGCGGGGGGGTCTACAATGAGCAGTTCTTC.

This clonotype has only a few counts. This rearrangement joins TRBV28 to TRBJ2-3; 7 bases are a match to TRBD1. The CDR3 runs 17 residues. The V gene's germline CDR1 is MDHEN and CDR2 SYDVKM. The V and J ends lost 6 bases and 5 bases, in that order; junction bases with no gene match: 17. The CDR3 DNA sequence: TGTGCCAGCAGCCCCCCGCGACAGGGTACCTATGGAGATACGCAGTATTTT. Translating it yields CASSPPRQGTYGDTQYF.

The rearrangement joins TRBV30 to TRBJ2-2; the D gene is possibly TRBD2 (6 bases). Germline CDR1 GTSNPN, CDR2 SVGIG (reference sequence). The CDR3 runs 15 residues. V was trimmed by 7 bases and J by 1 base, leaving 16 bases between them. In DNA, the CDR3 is TGTGCCTCCCACCGAAAGGGACTGAACACCGGGGAGCTGTTTTTT. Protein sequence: CASHRKGLNTGELFF.

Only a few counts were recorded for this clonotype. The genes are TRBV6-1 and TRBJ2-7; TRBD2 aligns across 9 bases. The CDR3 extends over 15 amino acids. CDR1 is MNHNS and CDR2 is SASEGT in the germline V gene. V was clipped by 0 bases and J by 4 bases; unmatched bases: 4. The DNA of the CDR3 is TGTGCCAGCAGTGAAGCTAGCGGGAGCTTGTACGAGCAGTACTTC. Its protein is CASSEASGSLYEQYF.

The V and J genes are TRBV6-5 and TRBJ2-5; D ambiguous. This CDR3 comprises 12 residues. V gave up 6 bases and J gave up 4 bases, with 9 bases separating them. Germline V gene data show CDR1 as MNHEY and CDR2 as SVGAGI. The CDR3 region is CASSPERETQYF. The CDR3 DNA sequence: TGTGCCAGCAGCCCCGAGAGAGAGACCCAGTACTTC.

This chain's CDR3 is CASGPQQGDEQFF. The DNA for the CDR3 is TGTGCTAGTGGTCCCCAACAGGGGGATGAGCAGTTCTTC. The chain has TRBV12-5 and TRBJ2-1, with TRBD1 identical over 8 bases. Germline assignment: CDR1 LGHNT and CDR2 FRNRAP. The J segment lost 8 bases and the V segment lost 5 bases, leaving 5 bases of the junction unmatched. The CDR3 contains 13 residues.

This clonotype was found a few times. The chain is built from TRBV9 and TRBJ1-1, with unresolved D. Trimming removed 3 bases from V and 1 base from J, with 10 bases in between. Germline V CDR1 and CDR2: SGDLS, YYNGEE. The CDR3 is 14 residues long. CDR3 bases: TGTGCCAGCAGCGGACAAGCACAGAACACTGAAGCTTTCTTT. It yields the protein CASSGQAQNTEAFF.

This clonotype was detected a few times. The DNA of the CDR3 is TGTGCCAGCAGGAAAGCGGGATTCTCCTACAATGAGCAGTACTTC. It yields the protein CASRKAGFSYNEQYF. The chain has TRBV7-3 and TRBJ2-1, with TRBD2 matching over 7 bases. The J call is in doubt because the DNA end fits TRBJ2-7 better. CDR1 and CDR2 from the germline V gene are SGHTA and FQGTGA. This CDR3 is built from 15 residues.

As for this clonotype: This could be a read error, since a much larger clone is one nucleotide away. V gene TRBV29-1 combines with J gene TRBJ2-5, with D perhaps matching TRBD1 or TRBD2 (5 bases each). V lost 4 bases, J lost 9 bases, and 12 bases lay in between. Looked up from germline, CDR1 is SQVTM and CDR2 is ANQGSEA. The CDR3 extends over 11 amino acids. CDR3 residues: CSVGFREPQYF. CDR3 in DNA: TGCAGCGTTGGGTTCAGGGAGCCCCAGTACTTC.

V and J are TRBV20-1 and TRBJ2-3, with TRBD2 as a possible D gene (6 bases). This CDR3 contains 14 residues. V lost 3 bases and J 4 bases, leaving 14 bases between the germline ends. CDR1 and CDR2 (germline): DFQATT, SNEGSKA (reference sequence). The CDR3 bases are TGCAGTGCTAGGTCGGGGGTAGCCCCAGATACGCAGTATTTT. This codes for CSARSGVAPDTQYF.

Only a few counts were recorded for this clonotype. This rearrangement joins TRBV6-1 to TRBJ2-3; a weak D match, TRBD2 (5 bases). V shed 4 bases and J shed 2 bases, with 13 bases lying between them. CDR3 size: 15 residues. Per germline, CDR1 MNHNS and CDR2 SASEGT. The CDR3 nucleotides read TGTGCCAGCAGTGCTTATAGCCGGGACACAGATACGCAGTATTTT. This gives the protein CASSAYSRDTDTQYF.

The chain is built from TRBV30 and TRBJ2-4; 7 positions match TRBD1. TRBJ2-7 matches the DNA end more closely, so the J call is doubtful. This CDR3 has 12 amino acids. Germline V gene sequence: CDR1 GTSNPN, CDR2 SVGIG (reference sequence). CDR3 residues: CAWSIQGYEQYF. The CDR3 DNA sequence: TGTGCCTGGAGTATACAGGGGTACGAGCAGTACTTC.

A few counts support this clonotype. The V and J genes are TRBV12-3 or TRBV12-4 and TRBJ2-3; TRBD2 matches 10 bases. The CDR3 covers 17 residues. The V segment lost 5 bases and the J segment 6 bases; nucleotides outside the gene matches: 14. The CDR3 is CASSKEERGGLRDTQYF. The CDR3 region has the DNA TGTGCCAGCAGTAAGGAGGAGCGGGGGGGCCTTAGGGATACGCAGTATTTT.

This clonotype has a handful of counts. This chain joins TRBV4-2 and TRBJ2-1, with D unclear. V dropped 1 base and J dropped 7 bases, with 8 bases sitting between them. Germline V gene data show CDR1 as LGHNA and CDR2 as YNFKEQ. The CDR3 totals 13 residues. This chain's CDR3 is CASSQVAVNEQFF. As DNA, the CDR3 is TGTGCCAGCAGCCAAGTAGCAGTTAATGAGCAGTTCTTC.

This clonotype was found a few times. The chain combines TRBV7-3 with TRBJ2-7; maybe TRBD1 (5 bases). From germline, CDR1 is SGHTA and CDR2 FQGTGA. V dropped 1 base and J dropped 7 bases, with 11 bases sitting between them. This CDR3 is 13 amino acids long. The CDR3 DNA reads TGTGCCAGCAGCTTAAGTCCGGACAATGAGCAGTACTTC. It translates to CASSLSPDNEQYF.

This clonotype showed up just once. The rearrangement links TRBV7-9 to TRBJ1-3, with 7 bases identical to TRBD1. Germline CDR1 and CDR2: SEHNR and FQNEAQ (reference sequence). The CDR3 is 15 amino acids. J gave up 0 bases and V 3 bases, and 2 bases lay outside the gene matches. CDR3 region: CASSFGTDSGNTIYF. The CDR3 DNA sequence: TGTGCCAGCAGCTTCGGGACAGACTCTGGAAACACCATATATTTT.

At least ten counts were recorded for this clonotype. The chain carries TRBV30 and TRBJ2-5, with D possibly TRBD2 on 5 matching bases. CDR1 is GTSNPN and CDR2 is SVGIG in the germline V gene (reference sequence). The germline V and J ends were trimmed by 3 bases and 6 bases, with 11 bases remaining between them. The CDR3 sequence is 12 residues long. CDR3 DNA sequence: TGTGCCTGGAGGGCGGACGGGAAGACCCAGTACTTC. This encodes CAWRADGKTQYF.

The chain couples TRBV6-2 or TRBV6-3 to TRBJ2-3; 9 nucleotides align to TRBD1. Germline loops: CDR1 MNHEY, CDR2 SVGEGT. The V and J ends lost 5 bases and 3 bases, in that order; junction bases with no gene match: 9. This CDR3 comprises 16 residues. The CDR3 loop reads CASSDPTGGWTDTQYF. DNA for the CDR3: TGTGCCAGCAGTGACCCGACAGGGGGATGGACAGATACGCAGTATTTT.

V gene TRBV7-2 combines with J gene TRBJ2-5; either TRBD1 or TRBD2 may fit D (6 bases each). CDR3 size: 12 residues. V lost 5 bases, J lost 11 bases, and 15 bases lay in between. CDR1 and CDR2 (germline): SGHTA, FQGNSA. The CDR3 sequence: CASSTQGREQYF. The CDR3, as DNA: TGTGCCAGCAGCACACAGGGTCGGGAGCAGTACTTC. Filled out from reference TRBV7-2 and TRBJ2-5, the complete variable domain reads GAGVSQSPSNKVTEKGKDVELRCDPISGHTALYWYRQSLGQGLEFLIYFQGNSAPDKSGLPSDRFSAERTGGSVSTLTIQRTQQEDSAVYLCASSTQGREQYFGPGTRLLVL.

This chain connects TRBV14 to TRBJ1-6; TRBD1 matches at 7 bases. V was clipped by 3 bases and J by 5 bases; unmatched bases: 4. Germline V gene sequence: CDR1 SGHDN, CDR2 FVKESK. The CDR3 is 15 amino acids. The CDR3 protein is CASSHDRVHNSPLHF. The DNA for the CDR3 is TGTGCCAGCAGCCATGACAGGGTCCATAATTCACCCCTCCACTTT.

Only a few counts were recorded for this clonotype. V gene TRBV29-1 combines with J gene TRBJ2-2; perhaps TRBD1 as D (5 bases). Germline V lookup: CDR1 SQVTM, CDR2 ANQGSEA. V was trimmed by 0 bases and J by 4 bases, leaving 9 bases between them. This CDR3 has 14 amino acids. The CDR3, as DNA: TGCAGCGTTGAAGACACAGGTGTCACCGGGGAGCTGTTTTTT. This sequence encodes CSVEDTGVTGELFF.

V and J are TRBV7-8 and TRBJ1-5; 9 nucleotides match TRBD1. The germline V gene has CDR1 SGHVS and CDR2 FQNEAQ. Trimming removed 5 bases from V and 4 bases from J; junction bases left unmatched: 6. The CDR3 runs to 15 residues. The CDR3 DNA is TGTGCCAGCAGCGTCGTGGGACAGGGAAATCAGCCCCAGCATTTT. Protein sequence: CASSVVGQGNQPQHF.